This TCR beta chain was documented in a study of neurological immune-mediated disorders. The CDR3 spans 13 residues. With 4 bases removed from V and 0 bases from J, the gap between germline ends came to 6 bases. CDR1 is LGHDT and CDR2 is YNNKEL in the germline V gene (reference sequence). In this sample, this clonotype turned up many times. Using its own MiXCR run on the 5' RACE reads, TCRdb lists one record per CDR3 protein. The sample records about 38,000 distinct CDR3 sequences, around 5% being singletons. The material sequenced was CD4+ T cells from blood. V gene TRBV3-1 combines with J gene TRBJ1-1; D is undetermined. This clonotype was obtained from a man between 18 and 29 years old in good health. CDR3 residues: CASSPGLNTEAFF. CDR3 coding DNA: TGTGCCAGCAGCCCGGGGTTGAACACTGAAGCTTTCTTT.